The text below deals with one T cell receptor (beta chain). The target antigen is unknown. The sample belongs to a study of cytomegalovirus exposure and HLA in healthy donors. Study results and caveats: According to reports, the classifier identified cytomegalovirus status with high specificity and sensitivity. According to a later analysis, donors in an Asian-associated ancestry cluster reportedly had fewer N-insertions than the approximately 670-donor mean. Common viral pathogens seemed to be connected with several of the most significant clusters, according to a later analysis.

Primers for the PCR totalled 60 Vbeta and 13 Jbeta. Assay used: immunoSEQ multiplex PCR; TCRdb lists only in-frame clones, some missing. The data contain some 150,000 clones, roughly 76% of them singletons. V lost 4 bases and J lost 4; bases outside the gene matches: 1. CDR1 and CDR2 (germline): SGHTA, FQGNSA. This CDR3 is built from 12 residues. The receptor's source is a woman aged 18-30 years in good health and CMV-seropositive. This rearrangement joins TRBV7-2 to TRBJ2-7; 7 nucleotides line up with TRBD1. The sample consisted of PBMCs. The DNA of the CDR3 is TGTGCCAGCAGCTGGACAGGTTACGAGCAGTACTTC. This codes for CASSWTGYEQYF.